This record looks at one T cell receptor (beta chain) sequence and its context. Its specificity is unknown. This was the immunoSEQ v3 assay. Libraries were prepared by immunoSEQ multiplex PCR; TCRdb keeps only in-frame clonotypes and omits some of them. The sample lists tens of thousands of clones; around 69% were seen once. Specified time point: pre-treatment sample, taken before nivolumab and TIL therapy. These data originate in a study of TIL therapy for anti-PD-1-resistant metastatic lung cancer. Study context: Median patient age was around 50, ranging roughly 38-75 years. Most patients had lung adenocarcinoma. Median tumor mutation burden was more than 1.4 mutations per megabase.

Study-wide results and caveats: This highly selected cohort may not generalize to typical lung cancer patients.

The CDR3 loop spans 14 amino acids. Trimming stripped 7 bases from V and 8 bases from J, with 20 bases between. Per germline, CDR1 MNHNY and CDR2 SVGAGI (reference sequence). This receptor was obtained from a person between 25 and 80 years old with non-small cell lung cancer. The chain links TRBV6-6 to TRBJ1-1; possibly TRBD1 for D (5 bases). Sequencing used blood, obtained at baseline. The chain's CDR3 is CASTPAGQNEEAFF. The CDR3, as DNA: TGTGCCAGCACCCCCGCTGGACAAAACGAAGAAGCTTTCTTT.